This TCR beta chain was profiled in a study of identical twins (dated by TCRdb to about 2016). About the investigation overall: The study deep-sequenced TCR alpha and beta repertoires from monozygotic twins, unrelated adults of various ages and cord blood to test whether fetal clonotypes persist. Replicate twin experiments were performed at different times using different library preparation protocols to rule out contamination. Broader findings and caveats from the paper: Excess twin sharing in beta out-of-frame sequences was weaker because fewer shared sequences lowered the signal-to-noise ratio. Because the same donors could not be followed over many years, the conclusions depended on cross-sectional statistical analysis. In monozygotic twins, recombination models systematically underestimated out-of-frame TCR alpha sharing, but the models matched the sharing seen between unrelated individuals. Compared with coincidental sharing between unrelated individuals, out-of-frame TCR alpha sequences shared between twins showed an excess of sequences with low generation probability. Zero-insertion analyses could be partly confounded by invariant T cells such as MAIT and iNKT, though diverse VJ usage argued against such confounding for most clonotypes. Abundant cord blood beta clonotypes had fewer insertions, young adult naive repertoires showed a similar but weaker trend, and memory repertoires showed no such trend.

V is cut back by 5 bases and J by 3 bases, with 7 bases in the junction unmatched. The germline V gene provides CDR1 KGHSH and CDR2 LQKENI. The CDR3 covers 16 residues, taking in both the cysteine and the phenylalanine. The only DNA kept is the CDR3, 48 bases in frame from the first base. Concerning this clonotype itself: Its specific antigen is unknown. The record has no base qualities; no much larger clone is one base away.

The protocol used for the library was 5' RACE. The sequencing machine was an Illumina HiSeq 2000. A universal primer binding site was introduced by template switching, and a unique molecular identifier was present in the final cDNA, enabling accurate counting of TCR cDNA molecules. First-strand cDNA for TCR alpha and beta chains was synthesized from specific primers in the conserved constant-segment region. To control for contamination, each cDNA library was double barcoded with a SMART-Mk sample barcode plus Illumina barcodes. TruSeq adapter sequences and Illumina sample barcodes were added in two successive PCR steps. The TCR alpha and beta cDNA libraries were sequenced on the Illumina HiSeq platform using custom primers. For the original study's pipeline: MiGEC processed the raw reads to extract unique molecular identifiers, while MiXCR was used to determine the CDR3 positions. Recombination models were inferred per individual with the repgenHMM and IGoR tools using an EM algorithm. Shared clonotype analysis was performed with the tcR package in R, normalizing sharing by the product of cloneset sizes. Out-of-frame nonproductive sequences were analyzed to study raw recombination free of thymic and clonal selection effects. TCRdb reran the public reads through fastp at Q25 and MiXCR, keeping productive beta chains. Under each unique CDR3 protein, matching rows form one entry showing the most common genes and DNA. The V and J calls here are based on TCRdb, not the publication. This sample holds about 900,000 distinct CDR3 sequences; approximately 13% were observed only once. Under 2% of the sample comes from the top ten.

Every donor in the study was a healthy Caucasian. The twin cohort comprised three pairs of female monozygotic twins, all aged roughly 18 to 30 years. RNA for TCR libraries was isolated from peripheral blood mononuclear cells. The sample was also linked to a second study, of yellow fever vaccine responses in identical twins. In that second paper, the authors write: The authors reported that the T cell response to vaccination in identical twins appeared partly convergent and partly personalized. Focusing on identical twins, the study followed the T cell clones that responded to the vaccine, and did so with precision.

The rearranged segments are TRBV18 and TRBJ2-3; 11 bases in between match TRBD2. The sequencing sample was made of PBMCs. The TCR comes from a woman aged 18-29 years in good health. The CDR3 sequence is CASSTALAGGTDTQYF. Here is the DNA: TGTGCCAGCTCAACTGCCCTAGCGGGAGGAACAGATACGCAGTATTTT.